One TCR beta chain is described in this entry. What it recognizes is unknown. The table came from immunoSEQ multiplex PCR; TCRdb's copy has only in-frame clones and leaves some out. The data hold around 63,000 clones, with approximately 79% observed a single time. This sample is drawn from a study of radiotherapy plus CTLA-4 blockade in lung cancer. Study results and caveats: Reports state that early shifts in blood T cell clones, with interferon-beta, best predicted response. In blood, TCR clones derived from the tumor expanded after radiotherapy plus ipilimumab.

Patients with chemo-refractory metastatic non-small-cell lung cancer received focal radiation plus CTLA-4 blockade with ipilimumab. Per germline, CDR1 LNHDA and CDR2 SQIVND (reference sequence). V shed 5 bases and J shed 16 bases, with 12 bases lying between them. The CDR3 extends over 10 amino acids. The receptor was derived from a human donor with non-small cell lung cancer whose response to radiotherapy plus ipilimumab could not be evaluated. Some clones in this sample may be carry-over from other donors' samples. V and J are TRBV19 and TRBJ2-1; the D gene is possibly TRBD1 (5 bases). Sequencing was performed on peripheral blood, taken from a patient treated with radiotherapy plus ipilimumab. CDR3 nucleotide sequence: TGTGCCAGTAGTGGGCAGGGCCTCTTCTTC. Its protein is CASSGQGLFF.